These 17 T cell receptor beta chains originate from one sample sequenced in a study of cytomegalovirus exposure and HLA in healthy donors. PCR was performed using 60 Vbeta and 13 Jbeta primers. TCRdb keeps only in-frame clones here, not all; method: immunoSEQ multiplex PCR. This table holds 140,000 or so clones, 60% to 80% found once. The sample was PBMCs. The receptors originated from a woman in her 30s in good health and CMV-seronegative.

This clone was seen a single time. The chain recombines TRBV6-4 with TRBJ2-2; D not certain. CDR3 size: 13 residues. Looked up from germline, CDR1 is MRHNA and CDR2 is SNTAGT. Trimming removed 1 base at V and 5 bases at J, with 5 bases between. CDR3 DNA sequence: TGTGCCAGCAGTGACTATTTAACCGGGGAGCTGTTTTTT. It codes for CASSDYLTGELFF.

J is TRBJ2-1 and V is TRBV7-9; 7 bases agree with TRBD1. The CDR3 has 15 amino acids. The V and J ends lost 3 bases and 4 bases, in that order; junction bases with no gene match: 6. Germline CDR1 reads SEHNR; CDR2 reads FQNEAQ (reference sequence). The CDR3 region has the DNA TGTGCCAGCAGCTTCCCGGGACAGATTTACAATGAGCAGTTCTTC. This codes for CASSFPGQIYNEQFF.

This clone was found a few times. The chain recombines TRBV5-1 with TRBJ2-7; no clear D gene. Between the trimmed V and J ends, which lost 1 base and 4 bases, there was a span of 6 bases. This CDR3 is built from 12 residues. Germline loops: CDR1 SGHRS, CDR2 YFSETQ. The CDR3 is CASSLSGYEQYF. CDR3 sequence (DNA): TGCGCCAGCAGCTTGTCGGGTTACGAGCAGTACTTC.

This clone was seen once. V and J are TRBV7-3 and TRBJ2-3; 8 bases are shared with TRBD1. The ends lost 1 base at V and 3 bases at J; junction bases unmatched: 18. Per germline, CDR1 SGHTA and CDR2 FQGTGA. The length of the CDR3 is 20 residues. The CDR3 sequence is CASSLNHLAGGRKATDTQYF. In nucleotides, the CDR3 is TGTGCCAGCAGCTTAAACCATCTGGCAGGGGGCCGGAAGGCAACAGATACGCAGTATTTT.

With regard to this clone: Germline is not matched at one junction end, which may reflect a read error. The rearrangement links TRBV7-7 to TRBJ2-7; 7 bases agree with TRBD1. This CDR3 is 14 amino acids long. Germline lookup yields CDR1 SSHAT and CDR2 FNYEAQ (reference sequence). In DNA, the CDR3 is TGTGCTAGCAGCTTATACGAGACAGGGCACGAGCAGTACTTC. Amino acids: CASSLYETGHEQYF.

The chain recombines TRBV19 with TRBJ1-1; TRBD1 matches 8 bases. Germline V lookup: CDR1 LNHDA, CDR2 SQIVND (reference sequence). CDR3 length equals 14 residues. Trimming cost V 3 bases and J 5 bases; bases outside gene matches: 5. CDR3 residues: CASSMTGAGTEAFF. In DNA, the CDR3 is TGTGCCAGTAGTATGACAGGGGCCGGGACTGAAGCTTTCTTT.

This clone showed up just once. The chain employs TRBV27 and TRBJ1-2; D is ambiguous. The CDR3 covers 15 residues. CDR1 is MNHEY and CDR2 is SMNVEV in the germline V gene (reference sequence). V was cut by 5 bases and J by 4 bases, with 17 bases left in between. CDR3 amino acids: CASSPNHQASYGYTF. The CDR3 DNA sequence: TGTGCCAGCAGTCCCAACCATCAGGCCTCCTATGGCTACACCTTC.

This clone has just a few counts. The chain employs TRBV11-1 and TRBJ2-1; 9 bases are shared with TRBD2. V trimming: 5 bases; J trimming: 6 bases; junction bases outside the gene matches: 8. The CDR3 runs 15 residues. Germline assignment: CDR1 SGHAT and CDR2 FQDESV (reference sequence). The CDR3 loop is CASSPQPGLANEQFF. The CDR3, as DNA: TGTGCCAGCAGCCCCCAACCGGGACTAGCCAATGAGCAGTTCTTC.

Here the CDR3 DNA reads TGTGCCAGCAGCTTGGGGGGGGTTCCGTACTTC. Its protein is CASSLGGVPYF. The gene calls are TRBV7-8 and TRBJ2-7; 7 positions agree with TRBD2. The CDR3 contains 11 residues. The germline V gene encodes CDR1 SGHVS and CDR2 FQNEAQ. V was clipped by 3 bases and J by 12 bases; unmatched bases: 5.

The gene calls are TRBV19 and TRBJ2-5; D is possibly TRBD1 (6 bases). Deletions cut 7 bases from V and 1 base from J, with 10 bases between. The germline CDR1 and CDR2 sequences are LNHDA and SQIVND (reference sequence). This CDR3 spans 13 amino acids. As DNA, the CDR3 is TGTGCCAGTAATCTCAGGGGCCAAGAGACCCAGTACTTC. Protein sequence: CASNLRGQETQYF.

The chain recombines TRBV2 with TRBJ2-2; 12 bases are a match to TRBD2. Germline CDR1 SNHLY, CDR2 FYNNEI. The CDR3 has 16 amino acids. The V and J ends lost 5 bases and 1 base, in that order; junction bases with no gene match: 2. The DNA of the CDR3 is TGTGCCAGCAGTAAACTAGCGGGGGGGAACACCGGGGAGCTGTTTTTT. Residues: CASSKLAGGNTGELFF.

The chain joins TRBV5-6 to TRBJ1-6; TRBD1 is a possible D gene (5 bases). CDR3 length: 16 amino acids. The V gene's germline CDR1 is SGHDT and CDR2 YYEEEE. Trimming removed 2 bases at V and 7 bases at J, with 16 bases between. In DNA form, the CDR3 reads TGTGCCAGCAGCTTAGCAGGGCCTGTCATAAATTCACCCCTCCACTTT. This codes for CASSLAGPVINSPLHF.

This chain connects TRBV5-4 to TRBJ2-1; maybe TRBD1 (6 bases). Trimming removed 2 bases at V and 3 bases at J, with 12 bases between. Germline-derived CDR1 and CDR2 are SGHNT and YYREEE (reference sequence). The CDR3 runs 15 residues. In DNA form, the CDR3 reads TGTGCCAGCAGCTTTCAAAACAGGGACTACAATGAGCAGTTCTTC. Protein product: CASSFQNRDYNEQFF.

On this clone: The missing conserved phenylalanine or tryptophan at the end of this CDR3 makes a read error likely. This chain links TRBV5-1 with TRBJ1-1; D call uncertain. The V end lost 0 bases, the J end lost 0 bases, and 6 bases lay between the germline ends. The CDR3 sequence is 14 residues long. The germline gives CDR1 SGHRS, CDR2 YFSETQ. The CDR3 loop reads CASSLGQVNTEAFL. In DNA, the CDR3 is TGCGCCAGCAGCTTGGGGCAGGTGAACACTGAAGCTTTCCTT.

This clone was found once. V and J are TRBV5-1 and TRBJ2-5, with a tentative D call TRBD1 (6 bases). V lost 0 bases and J 2 bases, leaving 11 bases between the germline ends. Germline assignment: CDR1 SGHRS and CDR2 YFSETQ. The CDR3 consists of 15 residues. As DNA, the CDR3 is TGCGCCAGCAGCTTGGCCTACAGGGCGCAAGAGACCCAGTACTTC. It yields the protein CASSLAYRAQETQYF.

The chain carries TRBV27 and TRBJ1-5, with D tentatively TRBD1 (5 bases). Germline-derived CDR1 and CDR2 are MNHEY and SMNVEV (reference sequence). Trimming took off 8 bases at V and 1 base at J, with 21 bases between the two ends. The CDR3 runs 17 residues. The CDR3 here is CASRAPGGMSSNQPQHF. In DNA form, the CDR3 reads TGTGCCAGCCGTGCCCCGGGGGGAATGAGCAGCAATCAGCCCCAGCATTTT.

About this clone: Other nucleotide sequences from this sample produce the same CDR3. The V call is TRBV20-1, the J call TRBJ2-3, with a weak D call TRBD2 (6 bases). V was shortened by 3 bases and J by 6 bases, with 7 bases between the two germline ends. This CDR3 spans 11 amino acids. CDR1 DFQATT and CDR2 SNEGSKA come from the germline V gene (reference sequence). The CDR3 protein is CSASRGDTQYF. The CDR3 DNA sequence: TGCAGTGCTAGTCGGGGGGATACGCAGTATTTT.